This TCR beta chain was found in a study of human T cells and chemical hapten exposure. Time point described: pre-sensitization, week 0. Treatment specified: therapeutic diphenylcyclopropenone sensitization with weekly scalp DPC. Germline trimming cut 5 bases from V and 9 bases from J; bases unmatched to any gene: 1. This CDR3 spans 12 amino acids. Germline CDR1 reads LGHDT; CDR2 reads YNNKEL (reference sequence). Many counts were recorded for this clonotype. In the library, unique molecular identifiers were attached to individual cDNA molecules. Using its own MiXCR run on the RACE reads, TCRdb lists one record per CDR3 protein. The sample carries under 100,000 distinct CDR3 sequences, 8.5% recorded once.

The TCR comes from a man aged 40-49 years with alopecia areata. Some clones in this sample may be carry-over from other donors' samples. The source was whole blood, collected in connection with sensitization to the hapten diphenylcyclopropenone (DPC). This chain links TRBV3-1 with TRBJ2-1; 10 bases align to TRBD2. CDR3 nucleotides: TGTGCCAGCAGCGGACTAGCGGTTGAGCAGTTCTTC. Its protein is CASSGLAVEQFF.